One sample yielded the 25 T cell receptor beta chains listed below, sequenced in a study of T cell responses to AZD1222 COVID-19 vaccine (dated by TCRdb to the early 2020s). Library method: the immunoSEQ multiplex PCR assay. TCRdb obtained this table from immuneACCESS and retained in-frame rearrangements with V and J assigned. These tables miss some clones; where compared with another copy, unresolved V genes account for less than half of the shortfall, and the remainder is unexplained. Counted in this sample were some 180,000 clones; approximately 92% of them appeared once. The ten largest clones take up 3.6% of the sample. The label giving this sample's time point can be read as: about 28 days (+/-7) after the second vaccine dose. The sample's treatment or condition label, decoded: meningococcal conjugate vaccine given as trial control. The material sequenced was peripheral blood, taken 28 days after the second dose of the MenACWY control vaccine. The receptors here all came from an adult who received the MenACWY meningococcal vaccine as a control.

This clone showed up just once. The chain combines TRBV6-5 with TRBJ1-4; D not resolved. The CDR3 extends over 15 amino acids. CDR1 MNHEY and CDR2 SVGAGI come from the germline V gene. V was pared by 0 bases and J by 3 bases, with 8 bases between. CDR3 residues: CASSYSASPNEKLFF. CDR3 nucleotide sequence: TGTGCCAGCAGTTACTCGGCCTCCCCTAATGAAAAACTGTTTTTT.

The genes are TRBV12-2 and TRBJ1-2. TRBV12-2 is deemed a pseudogene. The CDR3 consists of 14 residues. Here the CDR3 DNA reads TGTGCAAGTCGCCTGAAGGTCCGGGACTATGGCTACACCTTC. It is translated as CASRLKVRDYGYTF.

The chain recombines TRBV19 with TRBJ1-2; the match to TRBD1 covers 8 bases. Trimming removed 1 base from V and 4 bases from J; junction bases left unmatched: 2. Germline CDR1 reads LNHDA; CDR2 reads SQIVND (reference sequence). The CDR3 is 14 amino acids. The CDR3, as DNA: TGTGCCAGTAGTATAGTAGGGACAGGCTATGGCTACACCTTC. Residues: CASSIVGTGYGYTF.

The CDR3 loop reads CASRDQGGQDIQYF. The CDR3, as DNA: TGTGCCAGCAGAGACCAAGGGGGCCAGGACATTCAGTACTTC. V and J are TRBV6-5 and TRBJ2-4, with 7 bases matching TRBD1. CDR3 length: 14 residues. V gave up 6 bases and J gave up 8 bases; unmatched junction bases: 10. Germline V gene data show CDR1 as MNHEY and CDR2 as SVGAGI.

The V and J genes are TRBV7-3 and TRBJ1-5; D gene ambiguous. The CDR3 runs to 10 residues. CDR1 is SGHTA, CDR2 FQGTGA, per germline. V was clipped by 3 bases and J by 11 bases, with 5 bases between them. As DNA, the CDR3 is TGTGCCAGCAGCTTGGGGTCCCAGCATTTT. Translated, it gives CASSLGSQHF.

V and J are TRBV7-8 and TRBJ2-2; D unresolved. This CDR3 contains 11 residues. CDR1 is SGHVS, CDR2 FQNEAQ, per germline. Trimming shortened V by 5 bases and J by 4 bases, and 2 bases separated the two germline ends. The CDR3 DNA is TGTGCCAGCAGCCGCACCGGGGAGCTGTTTTTT. Amino acids: CASSRTGELFF.

The chain uses TRBV7-8 and TRBJ1-2; D perhaps matches TRBD1 (5 bases). V was shortened by 2 bases and J by 3 bases, with 19 bases between the two germline ends. The CDR3 contains 17 residues. CDR1 is SGHVS and CDR2 is FQNEAQ in the germline V gene. CDR3 coding DNA: TGTGCCAGCAGCTTATTTCGACGGGACTCCGGGGACTATGGCTACACCTTC. Its translation: CASSLFRRDSGDYGYTF. The whole variable domain, filled in from reference TRBV7-8 and TRBJ1-2, reads GAGVSQSPRYKVAKRGQDVALRCDPISGHVSLFWYQQALGQGPEFLTYFQNEAQLDKSGLPSDRFFAERPEGSVSTLKIQRTQQEDSAVYLCASSLFRRDSGDYGYTFGSGTRLTVV.

V and J are TRBV5-4 and TRBJ2-3; D is uncertain. The germline V gene encodes CDR1 SGHNT and CDR2 YYREEE (reference sequence). CDR3 length: 13 residues. Trimming shortened V by 0 bases and J by 2 bases, and 4 bases separated the two germline ends. The CDR3 coding sequence is TGTGCCAGCAGCTTGGAACTCACAGATACGCAGTATTTT. It encodes CASSLELTDTQYF.

This chain links TRBV10-1 with TRBJ2-3; D might be TRBD2 (6 bases). V was trimmed by 3 bases and J by 2 bases, leaving 15 bases between them. Germline assignment: CDR1 WNHNN and CDR2 SYGVQD (reference sequence). The CDR3 runs 16 residues. CDR3 in DNA: TGCGCCAGCAGTGATAATTGGCGGGACTCCACAGATACGCAGTATTTT. Amino acids: CASSDNWRDSTDTQYF.

This clone was seen just once. This sequence joins TRBV3-1 (or the pseudogene TRBV3-2) and TRBJ1-5, with 11 positions matching TRBD1. The CDR3 totals 16 residues. Trimming cost V 1 base and J 1 base; bases outside gene matches: 0. CDR1 LGHDT and CDR2 YNNKEL come from the germline V gene (reference sequence). The CDR3 coding sequence is TGTGCCAGCAGCCAAGGGACAGGGGGCAGCAATCAGCCCCAGCATTTT. Translated, it gives CASSQGTGGSNQPQHF.

This chain's CDR3 is CASSSPRGETQYF. The CDR3 nucleotides are TGCGCCAGCAGCAGCCCACGTGGGGAGACCCAGTACTTC. The chain recombines TRBV5-1 with TRBJ2-5; D remains ambiguous. Trimming stripped 4 bases from V and 5 bases from J, with 12 bases between. Germline lookup yields CDR1 SGHRS and CDR2 YFSETQ. This CDR3 has 13 amino acids.

The CDR3: CASSWGAGDTDTQYF. Here the CDR3 DNA reads TGTGCCAGCAGTTGGGGGGCAGGGGACACAGATACGCAGTATTTT. V usage is TRBV28 and J usage is TRBJ2-3; D might be TRBD1 or TRBD2, each matching 6 bases. The CDR3 contains 15 residues. V lost 4 bases and J lost 2, with 13 bases in between. CDR1 is MDHEN, CDR2 SYDVKM, per germline.

V gene TRBV2 combines with J gene TRBJ1-2, with D possibly matching TRBD1 (6 bases). V lost 4 bases and J 4 bases, leaving 13 bases between the germline ends. Looked up from germline, CDR1 is SNHLY and CDR2 is FYNNEI. The length of the CDR3 is 14 residues. The CDR3 sequence: CASSGLTGSYGYTF. CDR3 coding DNA: TGTGCCAGCAGTGGACTAACAGGGAGCTATGGCTACACCTTC.

The chain combines TRBV29-1 with TRBJ2-1, with unresolved D. Germline V gives CDR1 SQVTM, CDR2 ANQGSEA. CDR3 length: 13 amino acids. V was clipped by 1 base and J by 10 bases, with 14 bases between them. The CDR3 coding sequence is TGCAGCGTTGAAGGTCGCTATGTAGACGAGCAGTTCTTC. This translates into CSVEGRYVDEQFF.

This chain uses TRBV5-6 with TRBJ1-1; TRBD1 matches at 7 bases. The CDR3 loop spans 14 amino acids. Germline CDR1 reads SGHDT; CDR2 reads YYEEEE. V shed 2 bases, J shed 4 bases, and the junction held 5 bases outside the gene matches. CDR3 sequence reads: CASSFGDRGTEAFF. The CDR3 region has the DNA TGTGCCAGCAGCTTCGGGGACAGAGGCACTGAAGCTTTCTTT. The full variable domain, in which reference TRBV5-6 and TRBJ1-1 provide the parts outside the CDR3, is DAGVTQSPTHLIKTRGQQVTLRCSPKSGHDTVSWYQQALGQGPQFIFQYYEEEERQRGNFPDRFSGHQFPNYSSELNVNALLLGDSALYLCASSFGDRGTEAFFGQGTRLTVV.

The chain links TRBV7-8 to TRBJ1-3; D ambiguous. The length of the CDR3 is 14 residues. The germline gives CDR1 SGHVS, CDR2 FQNEAQ. V was trimmed by 2 bases and J by 5 bases, leaving 10 bases between them. The CDR3 here is CASSLSSSRNTIYF. Here the CDR3 DNA reads TGTGCCAGCAGCTTAAGCTCCAGCCGAAACACCATATATTTT.

This rearrangement joins TRBV28 to TRBJ1-4; maybe TRBD1 (5 bases). The CDR3 extends over 16 amino acids. In germline, CDR1 is MDHEN, CDR2 SYDVKM. Trimming removed 6 bases from V and 7 bases from J, with 21 bases in between. Here the CDR3 reads CASSRLQGKGGEKLFF. The CDR3 nucleotides are TGTGCCAGCAGCCGGCTCCAGGGAAAGGGCGGTGAAAAACTGTTTTTT.

This clone was picked up one time. The chain carries TRBV11-1 and TRBJ2-1; 8 bases map to TRBD2. The V and J ends lost 5 bases and 4 bases, in that order; junction bases with no gene match: 7. This CDR3 is 15 amino acids long. The germline gives CDR1 SGHAT, CDR2 FQDESV (reference sequence). DNA for the CDR3: TGTGCCAGCAGCCAACAACTAGCGGAGTACAATGAGCAGTTCTTC. This translates into CASSQQLAEYNEQFF. Full variable domain (outside the CDR3, taken from reference TRBV11-1 and TRBJ2-1): EAEVAQSPRYKITEKSQAVAFWCDPISGHATLYWYRQILGQGPELLVQFQDESVVDDSQLPKDRFSAERLKGVDSTLKIQPAELGDSAMYLCASSQQLAEYNEQFFGPGTRLTVL.

In this sample, this clone turned up once. The chain couples TRBV28 to TRBJ2-2; 9 positions agree with TRBD1. The ends lost 3 bases at V and 3 bases at J; junction bases unmatched: 8. From germline, CDR1 is MDHEN and CDR2 SYDVKM. The CDR3 is 17 amino acids. This CDR3 is CASSFPRTGADTGELFF. CDR3 nucleotides: TGTGCCAGCAGTTTCCCCCGGACAGGGGCGGACACCGGGGAGCTGTTTTTT.

The chain joins TRBV4-1 to TRBJ1-3; D uncertain. V dropped 2 bases and J dropped 2 bases, with 19 bases sitting between them. This CDR3 has 18 amino acids. CDR1 MGHRA and CDR2 YSYEKL come from the germline V gene. The CDR3 nucleotides are TGCGCCAGCAGCCAATCTGAGGCCTCCAAAGGCCCTGGAAACACCATATATTTT. It codes for CASSQSEASKGPGNTIYF.

This chain links TRBV19 with TRBJ2-1; D is perhaps TRBD2 (6 bases). Trimming removed 5 bases from V and 8 bases from J, with 19 bases in between. The length of the CDR3 is 15 residues. CDR1 is LNHDA and CDR2 is SQIVND in the germline V gene (reference sequence). The CDR3 DNA reads TGTGCCAGTAGTCGGGGGACCTCCCGGTGGGATGAGCAGTTCTTC. It translates to CASSRGTSRWDEQFF.

This clone has a handful of counts. The V gene is TRBV14, the J gene TRBJ1-6; D remains ambiguous. The CDR3 is 17 amino acids. From germline, CDR1 is SGHDN and CDR2 FVKESK. Between the trimmed V and J ends, which lost 0 bases and 7 bases, there was a span of 16 bases. As DNA, the CDR3 is TGTGCCAGCAGCCAAGATGGGGTCGGAGGGAGAAATTCACCCCTCCACTTT. Translating gives CASSQDGVGGRNSPLHF.

The rearrangement uses TRBV28 and TRBJ2-5; D not certain. Germline assignment: CDR1 MDHEN and CDR2 SYDVKM. This CDR3 contains 11 residues. V shed 6 bases and J shed 5 bases, with 7 bases lying between them. The CDR3 nucleotides are TGTGCCAGCAGGGAAGGGGAGACCCAGTACTTC. Protein: CASREGETQYF. Drawing the rest from reference TRBV28 and TRBJ2-5, the complete variable domain is DVKVTQSSRYLVKRTGEKVFLECVQDMDHENMFWYRQDPGLGLRLIYFSYDVKMKEKGDIPEGYSVSREKKERFSLILESASTNQTSMYLCASREGETQYFGPGTRLLVL.

This chain connects TRBV11-2 to TRBJ2-6, with D possibly being TRBD1 (6 bases). The CDR3 is 16 amino acids. Trimming cost V 0 bases and J 8 bases, with 14 bases left between them. In germline, CDR1 is SGHAT, CDR2 FQNNGV. CDR3 sequence reads: CASSLDRSRGTNVLTF. The CDR3 DNA is TGTGCCAGCAGCTTAGATCGCAGCAGGGGTACCAACGTCCTGACTTTC.

V usage is TRBV7-9 and J usage is TRBJ2-5; a possible D gene is TRBD1 (5 bases). V was trimmed by 4 bases and J by 1 base, leaving 10 bases between them. The CDR3 spans 14 residues. CDR1 is SEHNR, CDR2 FQNEAQ, per germline (reference sequence). In nucleotides, the CDR3 is TGTGCCAGCAGCTCGAGGACACCCCAAGAGACCCAGTACTTC. Translating gives CASSSRTPQETQYF.